The next 6 T cell receptor beta chains were all read from a single sample in a study of cytomegalovirus exposure and HLA in healthy donors. The PCR employed 60 Vbeta primers together with 13 Jbeta primers. The method was immunoSEQ multiplex PCR; TCRdb's version includes in-frame clones alone and lacks a portion of them. The data contain about 160,000 clones, over 70% of them singletons. The material sequenced was PBMCs. The receptors come from a man aged 18 to 30 in good health and CMV-seropositive.

The chain couples TRBV7-2 to TRBJ1-2; 7 nucleotides line up with TRBD1. Trimming removed 3 bases from V and 4 bases from J; junction bases left unmatched: 5. Germline CDR1 is SGHTA and CDR2 is FQGNSA. The CDR3 length is 14 residues. The CDR3 sequence is CASSFGQDTYGYTF. Written as DNA, the CDR3 is TGTGCCAGCAGCTTCGGACAGGACACCTATGGCTACACCTTC.

This clone showed up just once. The gene calls are TRBV10-3 and TRBJ2-6; 10 bases align to TRBD2. Looked up from germline, CDR1 is ENHRY and CDR2 is SYGVKD. V lost 2 bases and J lost 1; bases outside the gene matches: 8. CDR3 length: 19 residues. The CDR3 sequence is CAISEALAGAISGANVLTF. The CDR3 nucleotides read TGTGCCATCAGTGAGGCCCTAGCGGGGGCGATATCTGGGGCCAACGTCCTGACTTTC.

J is TRBJ2-7 and V is TRBV4-2; 7 nucleotides agree with TRBD2. The CDR3 consists of 16 residues. V gave up 0 bases and J gave up 6 bases; unmatched junction bases: 11. Germline lookup yields CDR1 LGHNA and CDR2 YNFKEQ. The CDR3 sequence: CASSQEEGLAVSEQYF. The CDR3 DNA is TGTGCCAGCAGCCAAGAGGAGGGCCTAGCGGTCTCCGAGCAGTACTTC.

This clone was counted between two and nine times. The CDR3 sequence is CASSSSDRVVLFF. CDR3 bases: TGTGCCAGTAGTTCATCGGACAGGGTAGTACTGTTTTTT. The gene calls are TRBV19 and TRBJ1-4; 8 bases map to TRBD1. Germline V lookup: CDR1 LNHDA, CDR2 SQIVND (reference sequence). The CDR3 extends over 13 amino acids. V lost 5 bases to trimming and J lost 13 bases; unmatched junction nucleotides: 9.

This clone was observed a few times. The chain joins TRBV2 to TRBJ1-4; the D is unclear. This CDR3 comprises 14 residues. Germline CDR1 reads SNHLY; CDR2 reads FYNNEI. Trimming cost V 7 bases and J 4 bases, with 13 bases left between them. The CDR3 DNA is TGTGCCAGCATTGAGCAGCGGAATAATGAAAAACTGTTTTTT. It yields the protein CASIEQRNNEKLFF.

The rearrangement uses TRBV5-5 and TRBJ2-3, with TRBD1 matching 7 bases. With 3 bases clipped from V and 0 bases from J, the junction kept 10 bases outside the gene matches. This CDR3 comprises 17 residues. CDR1 and CDR2 (germline): SGHKS, YYEKEE (reference sequence). The CDR3 nucleotides are TGTGCCAGCAGCTCGATGTCGACAGGGAGTAGCACAGATACGCAGTATTTT. Its protein is CASSSMSTGSSTDTQYF.